The 9 T cell receptor beta chains given below trace back to one sample, sequenced in a study of blood T cell repertoires in COVID-19. Produced via immunoSEQ multiplex PCR; TCRdb's table is partial and in-frame only. In the table there are around 140,000 clones, approximately 80% of which are singletons. Sequencing used peripheral blood. The receptors derive from a woman aged 55-70 years with acute or convalescent COVID-19.

Details on this clone: Sequence at one end of the junction differs from germline and may be a read error. The V call is TRBV27, the J call TRBJ2-1; 8 bases map to TRBD2. CDR3 size: 15 residues. The germline CDR1 and CDR2 sequences are MNHEY and SMNVEV (reference sequence). The CDR3 here is CASSYGLAAYNERFF. The CDR3 region has the DNA TGTGCCAGCAGTTATGGACTAGCAGCCTACAATGAGCGGTTCTTC.

V gene TRBV28 combines with J gene TRBJ2-7; D gene ambiguous. This CDR3 region has 12 residues. V was cut by 7 bases and J by 1 base, with 8 bases left in between. Per germline, CDR1 MDHEN and CDR2 SYDVKM. CDR3: CASTGSSYEQYF. CDR3 bases: TGTGCCAGCACCGGGTCTTCCTACGAGCAGTACTTC.

This chain connects TRBV5-1 to TRBJ2-2, with TRBD2 matching over 8 bases. This CDR3 contains 16 residues. Trimming took 2 bases from V and 5 from J; bases not matched to a gene: 8. Germline V gene lookup returns CDR1 SGHRS and CDR2 YFSETQ. CDR3 sequence: CASSFTAGGGTGELFF. CDR3 in DNA: TGCGCCAGCAGCTTTACGGCGGGAGGTGGAACCGGGGAGCTGTTTTTT.

V gene TRBV3-1 (or the pseudogene TRBV3-2) combines with J gene TRBJ1-1, with D perhaps TRBD1 (5 bases). The CDR3 has 12 amino acids. Between the trimmed V and J ends, which lost 2 bases and 9 bases, there was a span of 10 bases. The germline CDR1 and CDR2 sequences are LGHDT and YNNKEL (reference sequence). The CDR3 here is CASSQQGGQAFF. Written as DNA, the CDR3 is TGTGCCAGCAGCCAACAGGGTGGGCAAGCTTTCTTT.

This rearrangement joins TRBV6-5 to TRBJ1-5; 9 nucleotides agree with TRBD1. Per germline, CDR1 MNHEY and CDR2 SVGAGI. The J segment lost 3 bases and the V segment lost 6 bases, leaving 6 bases of the junction unmatched. CDR3 length: 15 amino acids. CDR3 sequence reads: CASSGQGLINQPQHF. Here the CDR3 DNA reads TGTGCCAGCAGCGGACAGGGGTTGATCAATCAGCCCCAGCATTTT.

V usage is TRBV25-1 and J usage is TRBJ2-5; the match to TRBD2 covers 11 bases. The CDR3 totals 15 residues. J lost 2 bases, V lost 5 bases, and 4 bases had no gene match. Germline CDR1 is MGHDK and CDR2 is SYGVNS. Written as DNA, the CDR3 is TGTGCCAGCAGTAACCTAGCGGGAGGACAAGAGACCCAGTACTTC. Its protein is CASSNLAGGQETQYF.

The rearrangement joins TRBV28 to TRBJ2-7; TRBD1 agrees at 9 bases. Germline values: CDR1 MDHEN, CDR2 SYDVKM. There are 15 residues in the CDR3. The V segment lost 6 bases and the J segment 2 bases; nucleotides outside the gene matches: 8. In DNA, the CDR3 is TGTGCCAGCAGATACCCGGGACAGGGAGCCTACGAGCAGTACTTC. Its protein is CASRYPGQGAYEQYF.

In this sample, this clone turned up once. The chain links TRBV24-1 to TRBJ2-1, with TRBD1 matching over 9 bases. Trimming removed 4 bases from V and 6 bases from J; junction bases left unmatched: 9. The V gene's germline CDR1 is KGHDR and CDR2 SFDVKD. CDR3 size: 16 residues. The CDR3 reads CATSDPGTGRVNEQFF. DNA of the CDR3: TGTGCCACCAGTGACCCCGGGACAGGGAGGGTCAATGAGCAGTTCTTC.

The chain joins TRBV5-1 to TRBJ1-5; D ambiguous. Germline CDR1 reads SGHRS; CDR2 reads YFSETQ. This CDR3 comprises 13 residues. The ends were cut back, 4 bases at V and 3 bases at J, with 8 bases in the middle. CDR3 nucleotides: TGCGCCAGCAGCGCGGACTTCAATCAGCCCCAGCATTTT. Encoded protein: CASSADFNQPQHF.